Presented here are 20 T cell receptor beta chains from one specimen sequenced in a study of technical replicates of blood from a few donors. Assay used: immunoSEQ multiplex PCR; TCRdb lists only in-frame clones, some missing. This sample has 85,000 to 100,000 clones, with 95% found just once. Sample: T cells isolated from PBMCs. The receptor set was obtained from a human donor in good health.

V and J are TRBV5-1 and TRBJ2-2; tentative D call: TRBD1 (6 bases). V was pared by 4 bases and J by 7 bases, with 23 bases between. Germline CDR1 SGHRS, CDR2 YFSETQ. The CDR3 sequence is 17 residues long. This chain's CDR3 is CASSPYAAGDEGGELFF. The CDR3 coding sequence is TGCGCCAGCAGCCCCTACGCCGCAGGGGATGAGGGCGGGGAGCTGTTTTTT.

The chain couples TRBV4-1 to TRBJ1-1, with a possible D match to TRBD1 (6 bases). The V and J ends lost 5 bases and 2 bases respectively, with 12 bases between them. The CDR3 contains 14 residues. Germline V CDR1 and CDR2: MGHRA, YSYEKL. The CDR3 coding sequence is TGCGCCAGCAGCGAACGGGACATCAACACTGAAGCTTTCTTT. Residues: CASSERDINTEAFF.

The V and J genes are TRBV27 and TRBJ1-5; TRBD1 might be the D (5 bases). Per germline, CDR1 MNHEY and CDR2 SMNVEV (reference sequence). V was shortened by 3 bases and J by 6 bases, with 24 bases between the two germline ends. CDR3 length equals 18 residues. The CDR3 DNA reads as TGTGCCAGCAGTTTCAAGGACATCCGGGTCGGGTCCGCTCAGCCCCAGCATTTT. Residues: CASSFKDIRVGSAQPQHF.

The genes are TRBV18 and TRBJ2-3; 7 nucleotides match TRBD2. V trimming: 0 bases; J trimming: 1 base; junction bases outside the gene matches: 4. Germline CDR1 reads KGHSH; CDR2 reads LQKENI. The CDR3 loop spans 16 amino acids. The CDR3 is CASSPPGLTGTDTQYF. CDR3 coding DNA: TGTGCCAGCTCACCACCGGGACTAACGGGCACAGATACGCAGTATTTT.

The table lists this clone with a count of one. This chain links TRBV6-5 with TRBJ2-7; TRBD2 might be the D (6 bases). The CDR3 has 14 amino acids. With 6 bases removed from V and 1 base from J, the gap between germline ends came to 13 bases. Germline assignment: CDR1 MNHEY and CDR2 SVGAGI. CDR3 protein: CASSPRDLSYEQYF. CDR3 nucleotide sequence: TGTGCCAGCAGCCCACGGGACTTGTCCTACGAGCAGTACTTC.

The chain joins TRBV9 to TRBJ2-7, with 9 bases that match TRBD1. With V trimmed by 1 base and J by 1 base, 3 bases remained unmatched. CDR1 and CDR2 from the germline V gene are SGDLS and YYNGEE. The CDR3 has 15 residues. The CDR3 region has the DNA TGTGCCAGCAGCGTATCGGGACAGGGTTCCTACGAGCAGTACTTC. It encodes CASSVSGQGSYEQYF.

This sequence joins TRBV9 and TRBJ1-2; 8 bases align to TRBD1. V shed 4 bases and J 3 bases; nucleotides not matched to a gene: 8. Germline values: CDR1 SGDLS, CDR2 YYNGEE. The CDR3 loop spans 15 amino acids. CDR3 nucleotide sequence: TGTGCCAGCAGCCCACGGGACAGGAAGGACTATGGCTACACCTTC. Translated: CASSPRDRKDYGYTF.

The chain employs TRBV28 and TRBJ1-5; D may be TRBD1 (6 bases). The CDR3 has 15 residues. Germline-derived CDR1 and CDR2 are MDHEN and SYDVKM. Trimming pared 6 bases from V and 4 bases from J, leaving 16 bases between. The CDR3 loop is CASRFSGTNNQPQHF. In nucleotides, the CDR3 is TGTGCCAGCAGGTTCTCCGGGACAAATAATCAGCCCCAGCATTTT.

V and J are TRBV5-1 and TRBJ2-3; D gene unclear. Germline V gene lookup returns CDR1 SGHRS and CDR2 YFSETQ. The CDR3 is made up of 13 amino acids. Trimming removed 1 base from V and 4 bases from J, with 7 bases in between. CDR3 amino acids: CASSLISADTQYF. The CDR3 bases are TGCGCCAGCAGCTTGATTTCGGCAGATACGCAGTATTTT.

The gene calls are TRBV7-9 and TRBJ2-2; TRBD1 matches at 8 bases. This CDR3 comprises 15 residues. Germline V gives CDR1 SEHNR, CDR2 FQNEAQ (reference sequence). The V gene end was trimmed by 5 bases and the J gene end by 4 bases; junction bases not matched to a gene: 6. CDR3: CASSLGQGPTGELFF. The CDR3 DNA reads as TGTGCCAGCAGCCTAGGACAGGGCCCCACCGGGGAGCTGTTTTTT.

This chain joins TRBV6-1 and TRBJ2-1, with 8 bases fitting TRBD1. Germline V gene lookup returns CDR1 MNHNS and CDR2 SASEGT. Germline trimming cut 7 bases from V and 2 bases from J; bases unmatched to any gene: 7. The CDR3 runs 15 residues. CDR3 in DNA: TGTGCCAGCACCACCCGGACAGGGACCTACAATGAGCAGTTCTTC. Encoded protein: CASTTRTGTYNEQFF.

The chain couples TRBV7-9 to TRBJ2-6; maybe TRBD2 (5 bases). V shed 3 bases and J shed 0 bases, with 18 bases lying between them. Germline values: CDR1 SEHNR, CDR2 FQNEAQ (reference sequence). The CDR3 consists of 19 residues. CDR3 sequence: CASSFWRRTTSSGANVLTF. The CDR3 DNA reads TGTGCCAGCAGCTTCTGGCGGAGGACCACAAGCTCTGGGGCCAACGTCCTGACTTTC. Filled out from reference TRBV7-9 and TRBJ2-6, the complete variable domain reads DTGVSQNPRHKITKRGQNVTFRCDPISEHNRLYWYRQTLGQGPEFLTYFQNEAQLEKSRLLSDRFSAERPKGSFSTLEIQRTEQGDSAMYLCASSFWRRTTSSGANVLTFGAGSRLTVL.

This sequence joins TRBV5-4 and TRBJ1-1; 9 bases line up with TRBD1. The germline V gene encodes CDR1 SGHNT and CDR2 YYREEE (reference sequence). The junction had 7 bases not matched to a gene; V was cut back by 6 bases and J by 4 bases. This CDR3 has 14 residues. Written as DNA, the CDR3 is TGTGCCAGCACCTTAGGGGACAGGGTCACTGAAGCTTTCTTT. It specifies CASTLGDRVTEAFF.

V is TRBV25-1 and J is TRBJ2-1; TRBD2 matches 10 bases. CDR1 and CDR2 (germline): MGHDK, SYGVNS. The CDR3 runs 17 residues. Trimming at V came to 3 bases and at J to 10 bases, leaving 15 bases not matched to a gene. Here the CDR3 reads CASSDLGASGRSGEQFF. CDR3 sequence (DNA): TGTGCCAGCAGTGATTTAGGAGCTAGCGGGAGATCGGGGGAGCAGTTCTTC. Looking up the rest from reference TRBV25-1 and TRBJ2-1 gives the full variable domain: EADIYQTPRYLVIGTGKKITLECSQTMGHDKMYWYQQDPGMELHLIHYSYGVNSTEKGDLSSESTVSRIRTEHFPLTLESARPSHTSQYLCASSDLGASGRSGEQFFGPGTRLTVL.

The chain is built from TRBV6-5 and TRBJ2-7, with D unclear. The CDR3 covers 14 residues. V lost 0 bases, J lost 1 base, and 7 bases lay in between. Per germline, CDR1 MNHEY and CDR2 SVGAGI. CDR3 sequence reads: CASSYSVVSYEQYF. In DNA, the CDR3 is TGTGCCAGCAGTTACTCGGTAGTTTCCTACGAGCAGTACTTC.

This chain joins TRBV4-2 and TRBJ2-1; 8 bases are shared with TRBD1. The CDR3 loop spans 14 amino acids. Germline lookup yields CDR1 LGHNA and CDR2 YNFKEQ. The junction had 4 bases not matched to a gene; V was cut back by 1 base and J by 8 bases. The DNA for the CDR3 is TGTGCCAGCAGCCAAGGGACAGGGTGGGATGAGCAGTTCTTC. It codes for CASSQGTGWDEQFF.

CDR3 DNA sequence: TGTGCCAGCAGTGGCACCGGGACACCGATCAAAGATACGCAGTATTTT. Its protein product is CASSGTGTPIKDTQYF. The chain is built from TRBV28 and TRBJ2-3, with D perhaps TRBD1 (6 bases). The CDR3 is 16 amino acids. Germline V CDR1 and CDR2: MDHEN, SYDVKM. Trimming removed 5 bases at V and 5 bases at J, with 20 bases between.

V gene TRBV4-1 combines with J gene TRBJ2-7; D is possibly TRBD2 (5 bases). The germline gives CDR1 MGHRA, CDR2 YSYEKL. The CDR3 is 17 residues long. V was clipped by 1 base and J by 1 base, with 17 bases between them. The CDR3 spells CASSQGARGSPSYEQYF. The CDR3, as DNA: TGCGCCAGCAGCCAAGGGGCCCGAGGGTCGCCATCCTACGAGCAGTACTTC.

The chain employs TRBV9 and TRBJ1-3, with D maybe TRBD1 (6 bases). The CDR3 is 16 residues long. Trimming took 3 bases from V and 0 from J, leaving 13 bases between them. CDR1 is SGDLS, CDR2 YYNGEE, per germline. The CDR3 DNA is TGTGCCAGCAGCGCCGGGGACACCTACTCTGGAAACACCATATATTTT. Amino acid sequence: CASSAGDTYSGNTIYF. The full variable domain, in which reference TRBV9 and TRBJ1-3 provide the parts outside the CDR3, is DSGVTQTPKHLITATGQRVTLRCSPRSGDLSVYWYQQSLDQGLQFLIQYYNGEERAKGNILERFSAQQFPDLHSELNLSSLELGDSALYFCASSAGDTYSGNTIYFGEGSWLTVV.

The rearrangement joins TRBV29-1 to TRBJ1-2; TRBD1 aligns across 9 bases. The V gene's germline CDR1 is SQVTM and CDR2 ANQGSEA. The trim removed 7 bases at V and 0 bases at J, leaving 3 bases unmatched. There are 13 residues in the CDR3. The CDR3 sequence: CSAGTGSNYGYTF. CDR3 bases: TGCAGCGCCGGGACAGGGTCTAACTATGGCTACACCTTC.